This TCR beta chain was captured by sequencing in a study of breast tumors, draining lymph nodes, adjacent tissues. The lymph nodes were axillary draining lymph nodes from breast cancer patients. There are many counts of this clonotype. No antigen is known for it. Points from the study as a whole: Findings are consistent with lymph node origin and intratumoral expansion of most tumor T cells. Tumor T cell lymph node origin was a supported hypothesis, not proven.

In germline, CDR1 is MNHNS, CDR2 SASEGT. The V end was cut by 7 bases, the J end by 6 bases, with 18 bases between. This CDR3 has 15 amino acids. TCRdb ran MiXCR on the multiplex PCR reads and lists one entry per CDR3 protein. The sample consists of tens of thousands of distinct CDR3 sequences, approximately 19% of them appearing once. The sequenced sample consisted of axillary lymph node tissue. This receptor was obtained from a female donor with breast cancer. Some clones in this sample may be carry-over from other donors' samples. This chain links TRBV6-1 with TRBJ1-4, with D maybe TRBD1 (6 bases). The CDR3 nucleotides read TGTGCCAGCACGCCTAGGGGGGCGGGCGATGAAAAACTGTTTTTT. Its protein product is CASTPRGAGDEKLFF.